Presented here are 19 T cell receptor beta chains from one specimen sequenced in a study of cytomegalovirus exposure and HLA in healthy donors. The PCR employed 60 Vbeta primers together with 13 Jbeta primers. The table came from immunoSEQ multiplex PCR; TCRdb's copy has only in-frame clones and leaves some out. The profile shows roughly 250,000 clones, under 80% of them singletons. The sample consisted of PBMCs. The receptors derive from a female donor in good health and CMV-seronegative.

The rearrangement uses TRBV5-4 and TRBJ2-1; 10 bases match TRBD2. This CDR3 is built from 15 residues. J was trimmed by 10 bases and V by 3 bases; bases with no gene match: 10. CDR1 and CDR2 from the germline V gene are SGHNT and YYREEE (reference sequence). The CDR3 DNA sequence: TGTGCCAGCAGCTGGCAGCGGGAGGGGGTGAGAGAGCAGTTCTTC. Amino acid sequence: CASSWQREGVREQFF.

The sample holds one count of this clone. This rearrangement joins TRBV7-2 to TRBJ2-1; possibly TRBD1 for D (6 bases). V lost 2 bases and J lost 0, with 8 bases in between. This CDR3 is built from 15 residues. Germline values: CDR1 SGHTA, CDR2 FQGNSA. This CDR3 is CASSLSRGSYNEQFF. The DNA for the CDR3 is TGTGCCAGCAGCTTATCCAGGGGCTCCTACAATGAGCAGTTCTTC.

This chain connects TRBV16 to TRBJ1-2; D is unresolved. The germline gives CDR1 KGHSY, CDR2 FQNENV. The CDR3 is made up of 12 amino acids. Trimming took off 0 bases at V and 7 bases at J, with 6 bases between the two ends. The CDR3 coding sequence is TGTGCCAGCAGCCAATCCCTGGCTGGCTACACCTTC. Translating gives CASSQSLAGYTF.

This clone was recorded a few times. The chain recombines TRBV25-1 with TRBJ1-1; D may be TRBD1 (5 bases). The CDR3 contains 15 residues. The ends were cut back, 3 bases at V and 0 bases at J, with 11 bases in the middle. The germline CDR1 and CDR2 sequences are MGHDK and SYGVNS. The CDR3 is CASSEVGGMNTEAFF. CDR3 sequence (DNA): TGTGCCAGCAGTGAGGTGGGGGGGATGAACACTGAAGCTTTCTTT.

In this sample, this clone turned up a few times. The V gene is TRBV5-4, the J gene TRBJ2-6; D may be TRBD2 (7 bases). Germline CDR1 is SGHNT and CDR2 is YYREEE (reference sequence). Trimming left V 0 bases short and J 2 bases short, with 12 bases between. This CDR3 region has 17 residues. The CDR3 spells CASSLGGGAAGANVLTF. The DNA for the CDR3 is TGTGCCAGCAGCTTGGGTGGGGGGGCCGCTGGGGCCAACGTCCTGACTTTC.

This chain's CDR3 is CASSAAGTPRLDQYF. CDR3 in DNA: TGTGCCAGCAGCGCCGCCGGGACACCCAGACTGGACCAGTACTTC. This chain uses TRBV11-2 with TRBJ2-5; TRBD1 might be the D (6 bases). The ends were cut back, 5 bases at V and 10 bases at J, with 23 bases in the middle. Germline values: CDR1 SGHAT, CDR2 FQNNGV. This CDR3 contains 15 residues.

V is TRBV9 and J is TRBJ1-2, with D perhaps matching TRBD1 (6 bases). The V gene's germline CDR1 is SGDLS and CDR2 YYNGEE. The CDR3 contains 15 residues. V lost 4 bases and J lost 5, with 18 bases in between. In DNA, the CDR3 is TGTGCCAGCAGCAAAAGACAGGAGATTCCTTATGGCTACACCTTC. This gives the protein CASSKRQEIPYGYTF.

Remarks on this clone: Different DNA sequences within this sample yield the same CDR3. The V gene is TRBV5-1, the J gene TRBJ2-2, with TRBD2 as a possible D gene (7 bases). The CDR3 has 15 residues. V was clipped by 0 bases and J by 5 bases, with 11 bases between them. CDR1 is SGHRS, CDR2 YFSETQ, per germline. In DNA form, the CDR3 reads TGCGCCAGCAGCTTGGAAGGGAGGGGGACCGGGGAGCTGTTTTTT. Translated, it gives CASSLEGRGTGELFF.

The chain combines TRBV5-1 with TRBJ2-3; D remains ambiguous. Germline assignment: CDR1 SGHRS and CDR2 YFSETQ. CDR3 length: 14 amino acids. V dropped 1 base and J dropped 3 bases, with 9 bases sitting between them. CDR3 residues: CASSLSWRTDTQYF. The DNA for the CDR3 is TGCGCCAGCAGCTTGTCGTGGCGGACAGATACGCAGTATTTT. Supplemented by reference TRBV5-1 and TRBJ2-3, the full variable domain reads KAGVTQTPRYLIKTRGQQVTLSCSPISGHRSVSWYQQTPGQGLQFLFEYFSETQRNKGNFPGRFSGRQFSNSRSEMNVSTLELGDSALYLCASSLSWRTDTQYFGPGTRLTVL.

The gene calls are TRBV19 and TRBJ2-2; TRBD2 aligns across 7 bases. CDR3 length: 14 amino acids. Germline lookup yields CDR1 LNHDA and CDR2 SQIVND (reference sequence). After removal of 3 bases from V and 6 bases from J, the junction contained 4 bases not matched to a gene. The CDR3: CASSMEGGAGELFF. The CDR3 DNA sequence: TGTGCCAGTAGTATGGAGGGAGGGGCCGGGGAGCTGTTTTTT.

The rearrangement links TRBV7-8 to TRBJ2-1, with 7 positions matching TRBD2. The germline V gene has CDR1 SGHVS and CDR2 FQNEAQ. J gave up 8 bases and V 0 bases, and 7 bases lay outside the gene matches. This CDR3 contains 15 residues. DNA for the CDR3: TGTGCCAGCAGCTTAGCATCGGCTAGCGGCCATGAGCAGTTCTTC. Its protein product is CASSLASASGHEQFF.

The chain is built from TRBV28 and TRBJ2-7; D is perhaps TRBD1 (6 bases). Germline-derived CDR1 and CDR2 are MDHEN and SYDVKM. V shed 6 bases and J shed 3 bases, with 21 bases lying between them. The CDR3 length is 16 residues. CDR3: CASSTPQGPRFYEQYF. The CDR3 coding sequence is TGTGCCAGCAGCACTCCCCAGGGGCCCCGCTTCTACGAGCAGTACTTC.

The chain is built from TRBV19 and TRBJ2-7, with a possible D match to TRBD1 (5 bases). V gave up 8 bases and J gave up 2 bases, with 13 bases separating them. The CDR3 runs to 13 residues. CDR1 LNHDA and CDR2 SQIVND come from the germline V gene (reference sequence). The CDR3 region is CASSNQGAYEQYF. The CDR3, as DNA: TGTGCCAGTTCTAACCAGGGCGCCTACGAGCAGTACTTC.

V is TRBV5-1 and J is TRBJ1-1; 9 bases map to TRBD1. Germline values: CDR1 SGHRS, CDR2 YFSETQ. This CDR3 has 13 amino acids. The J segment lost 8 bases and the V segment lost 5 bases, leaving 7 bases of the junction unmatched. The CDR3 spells CASRRTGGVEAFF. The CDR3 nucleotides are TGCGCCAGCAGACGAACAGGGGGCGTGGAAGCTTTCTTT. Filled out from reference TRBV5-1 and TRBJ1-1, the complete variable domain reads KAGVTQTPRYLIKTRGQQVTLSCSPISGHRSVSWYQQTPGQGLQFLFEYFSETQRNKGNFPGRFSGRQFSNSRSEMNVSTLELGDSALYLCASRRTGGVEAFFGQGTRLTVV.

The chain's CDR3 is CASSVEGGGTEAFF. CDR3 nucleotide sequence: TGTGCCAGCAGCGTAGAAGGCGGTGGCACTGAAGCTTTCTTT. The chain couples TRBV9 to TRBJ1-1; D is unclear. Per the germline V gene, CDR1 is SGDLS and CDR2 is YYNGEE. Trimming left V 0 bases short and J 4 bases short, with 10 bases between. This CDR3 has 14 residues.

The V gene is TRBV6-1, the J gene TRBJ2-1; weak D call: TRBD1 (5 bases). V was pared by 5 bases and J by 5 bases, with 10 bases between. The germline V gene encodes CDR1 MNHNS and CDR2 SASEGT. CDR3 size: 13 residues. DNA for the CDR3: TGTGCCAGCAGTCCTACAGGAGACAATGAGCAGTTCTTC. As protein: CASSPTGDNEQFF.

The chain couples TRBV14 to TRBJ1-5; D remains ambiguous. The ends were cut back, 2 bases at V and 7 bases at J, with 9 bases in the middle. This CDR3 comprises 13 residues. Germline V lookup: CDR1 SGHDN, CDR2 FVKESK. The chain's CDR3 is CASSQNSWQPQHF. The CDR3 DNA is TGTGCCAGCAGCCAAAATAGTTGGCAGCCCCAGCATTTT.

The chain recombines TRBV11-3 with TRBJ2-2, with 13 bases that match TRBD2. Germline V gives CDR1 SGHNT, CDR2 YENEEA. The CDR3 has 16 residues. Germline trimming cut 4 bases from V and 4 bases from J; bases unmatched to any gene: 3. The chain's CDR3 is CASSSRTSGSTGELFF. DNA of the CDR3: TGTGCCAGCAGCTCCCGGACTAGCGGGAGCACCGGGGAGCTGTTTTTT.

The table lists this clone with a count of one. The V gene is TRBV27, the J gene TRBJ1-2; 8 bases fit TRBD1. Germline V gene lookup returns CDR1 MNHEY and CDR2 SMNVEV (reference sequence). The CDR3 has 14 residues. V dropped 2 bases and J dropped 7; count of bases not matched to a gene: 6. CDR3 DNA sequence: TGTGCCAGCAGTTTAACCGGACAGGGATTTGGCTACACCTTC. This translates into CASSLTGQGFGYTF.